The 19 T cell receptor beta chains below come from one sample, sequenced in a study of healthy donors' naive CD4 and CD8 T cells. Each TCR library used roughly 510 ng of total RNA and a linear amplification protocol. MiXCR was run by TCRdb on the reads, yielding one entry per CDR3 protein. The sample shows 180,000 or so distinct CDR3 sequences, around 74% of them seen only once. Specimen: naive CD4+ and CD8+ T cells sorted from blood, pooled from several donors. The origin of the receptors is a pool of human donors in good health; the sample pools cells from several healthy donors.

The chain joins TRBV14 to TRBJ2-5, with D possibly being TRBD1 (6 bases). Deletions cut 5 bases from V and 5 bases from J, with 15 bases between. The CDR3 runs 14 residues. Germline CDR1 and CDR2: SGHDN and FVKESK. CDR3 loop: CASSGGGARETQYF. The DNA for the CDR3 is TGTGCCAGCAGCGGTGGGGGCGCGAGGGAGACCCAGTACTTC. The full variable domain, rest sourced from reference TRBV14 and TRBJ2-5, is EAGVTQFPSHSVIEKGQTVTLRCDPISGHDNLYWYRRVMGKEIKFLLHFVKESKQDESGMPNNRFLAERTGGTYSTLKVQPAELEDSGVYFCASSGGGARETQYFGPGTRLLVL.

V gene TRBV29-1 combines with J gene TRBJ2-1, with a weak D call TRBD2 (6 bases). CDR1 and CDR2 from the germline V gene are SQVTM and ANQGSEA. The CDR3 contains 12 residues. Between the trimmed V and J ends, which lost 6 bases and 7 bases, there was a span of 13 bases. As DNA, the CDR3 is TGCAGCGTCGCCCGACTAGAGAATGAGCAGTTCTTC. It yields the protein CSVARLENEQFF.

This clonotype was seen a single time. This sequence joins TRBV19 and TRBJ2-5; D is possibly TRBD1 (6 bases). This CDR3 comprises 14 residues. V lost 6 bases, J lost 5 bases, and 16 bases lay in between. Germline assignment: CDR1 LNHDA and CDR2 SQIVND (reference sequence). CDR3 nucleotide sequence: TGTGCCAGTAGCCTGACAGGTCGGGGTGAGACCCAGTACTTC. It codes for CASSLTGRGETQYF.

The V gene is TRBV6-5, the J gene TRBJ2-1; possibly TRBD1 for D (6 bases). CDR3 length: 17 residues. Per germline, CDR1 MNHEY and CDR2 SVGAGI. The germline V and J ends were trimmed by 0 bases and 0 bases, with 12 bases remaining between them. The CDR3 coding sequence is TGTGCCAGCAGTTACTCGCTGGACAGATTCTCCTACAATGAGCAGTTCTTC. Translated: CASSYSLDRFSYNEQFF.

This chain uses TRBV18 with TRBJ2-4; D may be TRBD1 or TRBD2 (5 bases each). CDR1 and CDR2 from the germline V gene are KGHSH and LQKENI. Deletions cut 4 bases from V and 5 bases from J, with 21 bases between. CDR3 length: 17 residues. In nucleotides, the CDR3 is TGTGCCAGCTCACGCTCCGGGACCCCGCGGACCCAAAACATTCAGTACTTC. Translated, it gives CASSRSGTPRTQNIQYF.

The chain couples TRBV29-1 to TRBJ1-1, with D hard to call. Trimming stripped 8 bases from V and 1 base from J, with 17 bases between. The CDR3 has 14 amino acids. Germline CDR1 is SQVTM and CDR2 is ANQGSEA. The CDR3 coding sequence is TGCAGCTTCCGATTCCTCCTAAAGAACACTGAAGCTTTCTTT. Translated, it gives CSFRFLLKNTEAFF.

V usage is TRBV27 and J usage is TRBJ2-2; D is unresolved. CDR3 size: 16 residues. The germline CDR1 and CDR2 sequences are MNHEY and SMNVEV (reference sequence). V lost 5 bases to trimming and J lost 0 bases, with 13 bases between them. DNA of the CDR3: TGTGCCAGCAGTCTAAACACCAACGCGAACACCGGGGAGCTGTTTTTT. As protein: CASSLNTNANTGELFF.

The chain carries TRBV29-1 and TRBJ2-1; 8 nucleotides agree with TRBD2. The ends lost 3 bases at V and 1 base at J; junction bases unmatched: 8. The CDR3 length is 16 residues. CDR1 SQVTM and CDR2 ANQGSEA come from the germline V gene. The CDR3 nucleotides are TGCAGCGTTGAGTCCCATCTAGCGGGTTCCTACAATGAGCAGTTCTTC. Translating it yields CSVESHLAGSYNEQFF.

J is TRBJ2-7 and V is TRBV6-5, with D possibly being TRBD1 or TRBD2 (5 bases each). CDR1 is MNHEY and CDR2 is SVGAGI in the germline V gene. This CDR3 contains 16 residues. Trimming left V 0 bases short and J 1 base short, with 13 bases between. The CDR3 spells CASSYSVGPRSYEQYF. Here the CDR3 DNA reads TGTGCCAGCAGTTACTCGGTGGGACCACGATCCTACGAGCAGTACTTC.

CDR3 coding DNA: TGTGCCTGGAGCAGGGACTATGGCTACACCTTC. This encodes CAWSRDYGYTF. The chain employs TRBV30 and TRBJ1-2, with D perhaps TRBD1 (5 bases). The germline V gene encodes CDR1 GTSNPN and CDR2 SVGIG (reference sequence). Deletions cut 3 bases from V and 3 bases from J, with 5 bases between. The CDR3 spans 11 residues.

The chain recombines TRBV27 with TRBJ2-7, with unresolved D. Germline CDR1 reads MNHEY; CDR2 reads SMNVEV (reference sequence). The CDR3 loop spans 13 amino acids. Trimming cost V 6 bases and J 6 bases, with 15 bases left between them. CDR3 sequence: CASSLSSVGEQYF. CDR3 nucleotide sequence: TGTGCCAGCAGCCTTTCCTCCGTGGGCGAGCAGTACTTC.

The V and J genes are TRBV7-8 and TRBJ2-4; perhaps TRBD2 as D (5 bases). CDR1 is SGHVS and CDR2 is FQNEAQ in the germline V gene. The CDR3 consists of 14 residues. V lost 5 bases and J 7 bases, leaving 15 bases between the germline ends. The DNA of the CDR3 is TGTGCCAGCAGCCAGGACTGGATGGAGAACATTCAGTACTTC. Its translation is CASSQDWMENIQYF.

This clonotype was seen only once. J is TRBJ1-1 and V is TRBV7-9, with TRBD1 identical over 8 bases. This CDR3 comprises 12 residues. With V trimmed by 11 bases and J by 12 bases, 14 bases remained unmatched. CDR1 and CDR2 from the germline V gene are SEHNR and FQNEAQ (reference sequence). The DNA of the CDR3 is TGTGCCGCTGAGGGGGAACAGGGGGAGCCTTTCTTT. This codes for CAAEGEQGEPFF. Using reference TRBV7-9 and TRBJ1-1 for the parts outside the CDR3, the full variable domain is DTGVSQNPRHKITKRGQNVTFRCDPISEHNRLYWYRQTLGQGPEFLTYFQNEAQLEKSRLLSDRFSAERPKGSFSTLEIQRTEQGDSAMYLCAAEGEQGEPFFGQGTRLTVV.

The CDR3: CASYHGGSTGELFF. The CDR3 DNA is TGTGCCAGCTATCATGGGGGATCCACCGGGGAGCTGTTTTTT. The rearrangement joins TRBV27 to TRBJ2-2; tentatively, D is TRBD1 or TRBD2 (5 bases each). The CDR3 totals 14 residues. Germline lookup yields CDR1 MNHEY and CDR2 SMNVEV (reference sequence). Trimming took off 8 bases at V and 4 bases at J, with 14 bases between the two ends.

The chain employs TRBV27 and TRBJ2-1; 13 nucleotides align to TRBD2. Germline V lookup: CDR1 MNHEY, CDR2 SMNVEV (reference sequence). This CDR3 has 13 residues. J lost 8 bases, V lost 8 bases, and 3 bases had no gene match. The CDR3 sequence: CASGTSGMDEQFF. The CDR3 DNA reads as TGTGCCAGCGGGACTAGCGGGATGGATGAGCAGTTCTTC.

The J gene is TRBJ2-1, the V gene TRBV20-1, with a weak D call TRBD2 (6 bases). Germline CDR1 and CDR2: DFQATT and SNEGSKA (reference sequence). The germline V and J ends were trimmed by 7 bases and 0 bases, with 10 bases remaining between them. CDR3 length: 13 amino acids. CDR3 nucleotides: TGCAGTGGCCATAGCGGCTCCTACAATGAGCAGTTCTTC. This sequence encodes CSGHSGSYNEQFF.

This clonotype was observed a few times. This chain joins TRBV12-5 and TRBJ1-3, with D unclear. Looked up from germline, CDR1 is LGHNT and CDR2 is FRNRAP. This CDR3 comprises 12 residues. CDR3 DNA sequence: TGTGCCAGCAGTTTAATTGGAAACACCATATATTTT. Protein: CASSLIGNTIYF.

V is TRBV19 and J is TRBJ2-1, with D unresolved. The CDR3 is 12 residues long. V lost 5 bases to trimming and J lost 6 bases, with 8 bases between them. The germline gives CDR1 LNHDA, CDR2 SQIVND (reference sequence). CDR3 nucleotide sequence: TGTGCCAGTAGTCAGATCTTCAATGAGCAGTTCTTC. Translating gives CASSQIFNEQFF.

At least ten counts were recorded for this clonotype. The chain has TRBV30 and TRBJ1-2; a weak D match, TRBD1 (5 bases). Germline V gene data show CDR1 as GTSNPN and CDR2 as SVGIG (reference sequence). V gave up 3 bases and J gave up 8 bases, with 19 bases separating them. The CDR3 spans 14 residues. The CDR3 region has the DNA TGTGCCTGGAGGATGATGGGGGACCCTTTCGGCTACACCTTC. Amino acids: CAWRMMGDPFGYTF. Together with reference TRBV30 and TRBJ1-2, the CDR3 gives the full variable domain: SQTIHQWPATLVQPVGSPLSLECTVEGTSNPNLYWYRQAAGRGLQLLFYSVGIGQISSEVPQNLSASRPQDRQFILSSKKLLLSDSGFYLCAWRMMGDPFGYTFGSGTRLTVV.